This is a list of T cell receptor beta chains from one sample in a study of monozygotic twins with inflammatory bowel disease. TCRdb re-called the 5' RACE reads, yielding one record per CDR3 amino acid sequence without DNA. The clone table shows over 35,000 distinct CDR3 sequences, with the ten largest holding approximately 5.3%. The source material was blood. These receptors all come from a human donor with ulcerative colitis or Crohn's disease, or a healthy co-twin of an affected twin (not recorded which). Each CDR3 is given with its conserved first and last residue. Some rows mark clone size as missing; the rest say once, few, many or name a class of expanded clone.

CASSPPGSVTPAGELFF	TRBJ2-2	TRBV7-9	NA
CASSPGRTGYEQFF	TRBJ2-1	TRBV18	NA
CSAPRNTEAFF	TRBJ1-1	TRBV20-1	NA
CATQRDRVQSDTQYF	TRBJ2-3	TRBV18	NA
CASSLLGGPSYNEQFF	TRBJ2-1	TRBV27	NA
CSARGTGGSSPLHF	TRBJ1-6	TRBV20-1	NA
CASSPGAPPYTF	TRBJ1-2	TRBV7-3	NA
CASRRGGEKLFF	TRBJ1-4	TRBV6-1	NA
CASMDRGMETQYF	TRBJ2-5	TRBV12-3/TRBV12-4	NA
CASSLPGADTQYF	TRBJ2-3	TRBV6-6	NA
CASSKGRDRGRDNTEAFF	TRBJ1-1	TRBV21-1	NA
CASSAWLDTEAFF	TRBJ1-1	TRBV28	NA
CASFGQAYTSSYEQYF	TRBJ2-7	TRBV2	NA
CASSSARATNEKLFF	TRBJ1-4	TRBV27	NA
CASSLSPSGGWGGELFF	TRBJ2-2	TRBV7-2	NA
CASSQDVSGGLYNEQFF	TRBJ2-1	TRBV4-3	NA
CASSPPTRTYNEQFF	TRBJ2-1	TRBV7-8	NA
CATSATRDAEAFF	TRBJ1-1	TRBV24-1	NA
CASSLATARNTEAFF	TRBJ1-1	TRBV11-2	NA
CASSGRQDYNEQFF	TRBJ2-1	TRBV2	NA
CASSYSGGTEPQHF	TRBJ1-5	TRBV6-5	NA
CASSKNGQGWVIQYF	TRBJ2-4	TRBV5-6	NA
CASSYTWEPQHF	TRBJ1-5	TRBV6-2/TRBV6-3	NA
CASSPPVGQGRDQPQHF	TRBJ1-5	TRBV18	NA
CASTLGRGNEQYF	TRBJ2-7	TRBV5-1	NA
CASSAYSGTGARTGELFF	TRBJ2-2	TRBV27	NA
CASSPLVTGELFF	TRBJ2-2	TRBV6-2/TRBV6-3	NA
CASTLRAALKNTEAFF	TRBJ1-1	TRBV19	NA
CSAIQGAQSNQPQHF	TRBJ1-5	TRBV20-1	medium-sized
CASSLGGPYGYTF	TRBJ1-2	TRBV28	NA
CASSPIAGSNQPQHF	TRBJ1-5	TRBV7-2	NA
CASSQVSGLYTGELFF	TRBJ2-2	TRBV4-1	NA
CASSVGLTASPLHF	TRBJ1-6	TRBV9	NA
CASSPKVGGNTEAFF	TRBJ1-1	TRBV4-3	NA
CASSLTGDEQYF	TRBJ2-7	TRBV7-8	NA
CASSLAPGQGPILYGYTF	TRBJ1-2	TRBV7-2	NA
CASSQRRGDSREQYF	TRBJ2-7	TRBV3-1	NA
CVSSSTGELFF	TRBJ2-2	TRBV6-5	NA
CASSTGTSGIISSYNEQFF	TRBJ2-1	TRBV5-1	NA
CASSSGQFMNTEAFF	TRBJ1-1	TRBV7-8	NA
CASSYGENYGYTF	TRBJ1-2	TRBV6-5	NA
CASSPGRSEYGTPNTEAFF	TRBJ1-1	TRBV18	NA
CASSESRGLYNEQFF	TRBJ2-1	TRBV10-1	NA
CASSYSAGPDYEQYF	TRBJ2-7	TRBV6-5	NA
CSATAIFGPGNYQPQHF	TRBJ1-5	TRBV20-1	NA
CASNRDSAYEQYF	TRBJ2-7	TRBV2	NA
CASRRFGDRVTYEQYF	TRBJ2-7	TRBV27	NA
CASSLTSGTYTGELFF	TRBJ2-2	TRBV18	NA
CATHGHLNYGYTF	TRBJ1-2	TRBV7-2	NA
CSARDRAIANNEQFF	TRBJ2-1	TRBV20-1	NA
CASSLWGMNQPQHF	TRBJ1-5	TRBV5-1	NA
CASSPGGSQNMQYF	TRBJ2-4	TRBV6-1	NA
CASSRDPNEKLFF	TRBJ1-4	TRBV7-2	NA
CASSLTTGGTDTQYF	TRBJ2-3	TRBV12-3/TRBV12-4	NA
CASSGDLSTDTQYF	TRBJ2-3	TRBV11-2	NA
CASSLFYNEQFF	TRBJ2-1	TRBV5-6	NA
CASSLLDRTGELFF	TRBJ2-2	TRBV9	NA
CASSQEPYYEQYF	TRBJ2-7	TRBV4-3	NA
CASSQGQKTGGFEQFF	TRBJ2-1	TRBV4-1	NA
CASTLWTVGNTIYF	TRBJ1-3	TRBV5-6	NA